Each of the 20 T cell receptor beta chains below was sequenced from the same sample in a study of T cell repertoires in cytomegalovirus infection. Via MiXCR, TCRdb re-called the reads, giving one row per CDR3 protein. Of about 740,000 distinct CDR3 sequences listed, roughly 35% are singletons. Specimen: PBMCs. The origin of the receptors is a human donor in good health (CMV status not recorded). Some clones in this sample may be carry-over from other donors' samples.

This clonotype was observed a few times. CDR3 region: CASRPTSGGLNTGELFF. In DNA form, the CDR3 reads TGTGCCAGCAGACCGACTAGCGGGGGCCTTAACACCGGGGAGCTGTTTTTT. The rearrangement uses TRBV7-9 and TRBJ2-2, with TRBD2 matching over 12 bases. This CDR3 is built from 17 residues. Losses at the gene ends were 6 bases for V and 2 bases for J; bases not matched to a gene: 7. Germline CDR1 and CDR2: SEHNR and FQNEAQ (reference sequence).

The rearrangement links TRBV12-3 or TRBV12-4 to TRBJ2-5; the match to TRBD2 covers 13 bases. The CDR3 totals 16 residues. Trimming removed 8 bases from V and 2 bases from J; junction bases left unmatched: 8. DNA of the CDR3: TGTGCCAGCGGGACAGGGACTAGCGGGGCACAAGAGACCCAGTACTTC. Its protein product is CASGTGTSGAQETQYF.

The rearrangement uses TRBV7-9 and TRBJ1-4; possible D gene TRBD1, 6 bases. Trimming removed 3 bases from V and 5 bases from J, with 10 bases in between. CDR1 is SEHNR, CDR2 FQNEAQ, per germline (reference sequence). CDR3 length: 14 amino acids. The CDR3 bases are TGTGCCAGCAGCTTCGGGGGCAGGAATGAAAAACTGTTTTTT. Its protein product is CASSFGGRNEKLFF.

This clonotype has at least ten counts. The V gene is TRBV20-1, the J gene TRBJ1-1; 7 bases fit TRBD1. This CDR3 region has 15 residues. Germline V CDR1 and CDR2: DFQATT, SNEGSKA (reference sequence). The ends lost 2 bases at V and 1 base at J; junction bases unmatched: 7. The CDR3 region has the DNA TGCAGTGCTAGAAGACAGGGTCCTTGGAACACTGAAGCTTTCTTT. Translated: CSARRQGPWNTEAFF.

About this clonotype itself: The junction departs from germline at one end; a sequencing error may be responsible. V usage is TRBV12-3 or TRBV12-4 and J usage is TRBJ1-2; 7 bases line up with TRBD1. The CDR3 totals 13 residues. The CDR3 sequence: CASRLGAGGVYTF. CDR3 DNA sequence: TGTGCCAGCCGTTTAGGGGCAGGGGGAGTCTACACCTTC.

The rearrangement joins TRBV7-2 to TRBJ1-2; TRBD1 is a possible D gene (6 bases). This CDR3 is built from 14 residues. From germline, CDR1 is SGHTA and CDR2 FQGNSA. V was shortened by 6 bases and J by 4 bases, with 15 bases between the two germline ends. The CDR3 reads CASRRSTGSYGYTF. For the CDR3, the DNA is TGTGCCAGCAGACGTTCGACAGGCTCCTATGGCTACACCTTC.

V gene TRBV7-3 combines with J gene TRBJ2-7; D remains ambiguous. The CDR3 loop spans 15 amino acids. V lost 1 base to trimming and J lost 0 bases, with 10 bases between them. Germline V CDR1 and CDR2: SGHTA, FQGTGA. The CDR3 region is CASSLIAHSSYEQYF. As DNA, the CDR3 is TGTGCCAGCAGCTTAATAGCTCATTCCTCCTACGAGCAGTACTTC.

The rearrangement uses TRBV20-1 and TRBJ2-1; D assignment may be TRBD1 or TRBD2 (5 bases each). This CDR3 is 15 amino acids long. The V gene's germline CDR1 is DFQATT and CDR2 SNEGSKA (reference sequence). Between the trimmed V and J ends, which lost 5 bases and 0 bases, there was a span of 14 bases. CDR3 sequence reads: CSAQTGLSSYNEQFF. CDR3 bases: TGCAGTGCTCAAACGGGGCTAAGCTCCTACAATGAGCAGTTCTTC.

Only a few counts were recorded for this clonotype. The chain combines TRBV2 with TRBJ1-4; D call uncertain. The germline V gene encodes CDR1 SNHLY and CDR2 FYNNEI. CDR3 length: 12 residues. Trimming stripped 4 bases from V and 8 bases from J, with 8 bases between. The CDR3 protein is CASSGAEEKLFF. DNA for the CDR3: TGTGCCAGCAGTGGAGCGGAGGAAAAACTGTTTTTT.

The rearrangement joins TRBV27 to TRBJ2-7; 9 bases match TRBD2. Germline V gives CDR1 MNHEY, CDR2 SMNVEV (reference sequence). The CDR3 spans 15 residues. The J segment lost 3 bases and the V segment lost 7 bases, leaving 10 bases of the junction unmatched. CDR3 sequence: CASTLTGTSNYEQYF. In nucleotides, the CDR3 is TGTGCCAGCACCTTGACCGGGACTAGCAACTACGAGCAGTACTTC.

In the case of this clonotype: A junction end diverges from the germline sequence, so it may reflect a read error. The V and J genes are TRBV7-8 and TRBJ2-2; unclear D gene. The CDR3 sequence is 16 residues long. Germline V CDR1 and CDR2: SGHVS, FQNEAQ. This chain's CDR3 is CASSLLEASRTGELFF. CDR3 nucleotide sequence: TGCGCCAGCAGCTTACTGGAAGCCAGTAGAACCGGGGAGCTGTTTTTT. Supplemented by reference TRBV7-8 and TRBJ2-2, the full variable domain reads GAGVSQSPRYKVAKRGQDVALRCDPISGHVSLFWYQQALGQGPEFLTYFQNEAQLDKSGLPSDRFFAERPEGSVSTLKIQRTQQEDSAVYLCASSLLEASRTGELFFGEGSRLTVL.

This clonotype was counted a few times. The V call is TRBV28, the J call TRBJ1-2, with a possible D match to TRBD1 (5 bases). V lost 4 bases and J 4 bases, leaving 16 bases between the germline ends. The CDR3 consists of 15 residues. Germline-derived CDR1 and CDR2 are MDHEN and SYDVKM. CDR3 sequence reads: CASSWDSSSPYGYTF. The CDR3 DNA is TGTGCCAGCAGTTGGGACTCTTCTTCGCCCTATGGCTACACCTTC.

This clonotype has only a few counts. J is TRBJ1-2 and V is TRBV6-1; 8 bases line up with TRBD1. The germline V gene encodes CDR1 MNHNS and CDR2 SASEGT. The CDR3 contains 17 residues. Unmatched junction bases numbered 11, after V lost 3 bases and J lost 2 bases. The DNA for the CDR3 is TGTGCCAGCAGTGACTGGGACAGGACCTCCCCAAACTATGGCTACACCTTC. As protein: CASSDWDRTSPNYGYTF.

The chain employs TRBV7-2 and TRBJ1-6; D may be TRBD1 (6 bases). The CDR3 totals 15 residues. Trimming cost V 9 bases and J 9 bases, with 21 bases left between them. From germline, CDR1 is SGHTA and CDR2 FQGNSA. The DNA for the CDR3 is TGTGCCAGGAGCCTACCCGACAGGTGGACTTCACCCCTCCACTTT. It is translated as CARSLPDRWTSPLHF.

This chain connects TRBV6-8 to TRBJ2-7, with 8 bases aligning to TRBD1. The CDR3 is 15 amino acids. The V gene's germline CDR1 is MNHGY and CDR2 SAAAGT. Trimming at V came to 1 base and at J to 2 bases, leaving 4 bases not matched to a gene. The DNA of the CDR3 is TGTGCCAGCAGTTACTATCGCAGGGGGCCCTACGAGCAGTACTTC. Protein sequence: CASSYYRRGPYEQYF.

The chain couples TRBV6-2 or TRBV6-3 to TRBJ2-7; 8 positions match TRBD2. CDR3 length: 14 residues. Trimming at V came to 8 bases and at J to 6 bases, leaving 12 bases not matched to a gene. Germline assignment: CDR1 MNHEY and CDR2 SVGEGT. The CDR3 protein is CASQGERERSEQYF. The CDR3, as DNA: TGTGCCAGCCAAGGTGAGCGGGAGAGGAGCGAGCAGTACTTC.

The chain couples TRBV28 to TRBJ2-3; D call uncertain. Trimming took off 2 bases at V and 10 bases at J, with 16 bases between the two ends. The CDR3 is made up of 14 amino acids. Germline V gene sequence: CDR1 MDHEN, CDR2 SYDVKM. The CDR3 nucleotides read TGTGCCAGCAGTTTAAGGGTTACGACCCATGCGCAGTATTTT. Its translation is CASSLRVTTHAQYF.

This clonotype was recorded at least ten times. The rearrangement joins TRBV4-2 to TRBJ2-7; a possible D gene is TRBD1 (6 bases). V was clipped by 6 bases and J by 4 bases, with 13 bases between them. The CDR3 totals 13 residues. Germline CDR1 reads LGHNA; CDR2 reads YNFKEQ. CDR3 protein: CASRQGRLYEQYF. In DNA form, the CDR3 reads TGTGCCAGCAGACAGGGTCGCTTATACGAGCAGTACTTC.

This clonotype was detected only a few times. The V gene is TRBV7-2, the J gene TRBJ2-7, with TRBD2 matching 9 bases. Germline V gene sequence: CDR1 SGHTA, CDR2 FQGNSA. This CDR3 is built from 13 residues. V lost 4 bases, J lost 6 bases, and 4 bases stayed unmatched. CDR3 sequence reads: CASSYRLAVEQYF. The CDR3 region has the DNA TGTGCCAGCAGCTACCGACTAGCGGTCGAGCAGTACTTC.

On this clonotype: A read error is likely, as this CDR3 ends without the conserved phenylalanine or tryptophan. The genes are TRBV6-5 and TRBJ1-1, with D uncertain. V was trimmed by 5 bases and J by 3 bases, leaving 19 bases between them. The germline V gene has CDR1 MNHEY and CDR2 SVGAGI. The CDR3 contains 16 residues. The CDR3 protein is CASSPAGERLYTEAFI. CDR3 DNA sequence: TGTGCCAGCAGTCCCGCTGGTGAGCGCTTGTACACTGAAGCTTTCATT.